The subject of this entry is one TCR beta chain. The sample holds many counts of this clonotype. Its antigen target is currently unknown. The input lacks base qualities; no much larger clone sits a single base away. TCR beta CDR3 regions were amplified from RNA transcripts. The TCR CDR3 was subjected to a first round of RT-PCR using the HTBI primer set and the Qiagen OneStep RT-PCR kit. Libraries were constructed in a second round of multiplex PCR, after which size selection and purification were carried out. The libraries were sequenced on an Illumina HiSeq2000 using paired-end 100 bp reads. As for the original processing: Raw data were processed with SOAPnuke, discarding reads with adapters, uncalled bases, mean Phred below 15, or no exact constant-primer or identifier match. High-quality paired reads were merged using COPE v1.2.5, and each unique nucleotide sequence was defined as a clonotype. MiTCR v1.1 was used to align the clonotypes against IMGT TRBV, TRBD and TRBJ reference segments. Only V-J combinations with frequency above 0.0001, covering about 99% of repertoires, were analysed. A TCS score was defined as the ratio between F50 (clonal expansion) and ExV (chaos), using BLOSUM62-based TCRdist between CDR3 peptides within each V-J. Welch's t-statistics and random forest reduced roughly 540 V-J features to 13, which were used in a naive Bayes classifier (R e1071). TCRdb trimmed the raw reads at Q25, called clones with MiXCR and kept productive beta chains. Rows merge per CDR3 protein into single entries with the most common DNA and genes. TCRdb's processing, not the study's, gives the V and J calls here. The sample table lists over 300,000 distinct CDR3 sequences, approximately 15% of them with a count of one. Approximately 11% of the sample belongs to the ten largest clones.

V is clipped by 2 bases and J by 3 bases, and the sequence between their germline boundaries is 14 bases long. CDR1 MNHNY and CDR2 SVGAGI are derived from the germline V gene (reference sequence). The CDR3 runs 15 amino acids, cysteine and phenylalanine included. Only CDR3 DNA is held: 45 bases, read in frame from base 1. The data originate from a study of T cells in Graves' hyperthyroidism and ophthalmopathy (dated by TCRdb to about 2019). For the wider study: Peripheral blood samples were taken at initial diagnosis, before any treatment was given. To identify TCR V-J signatures that set the groups apart, the researchers used a discovery cohort of 100 patients, made up of 43 with Graves' ophthalmopathy and about 59 with stable Graves' hyperthyroidism. Prospective prediction of ophthalmopathy was tested in an independent validation cohort consisting of 18 hyperthyroidism patients and around 16 patients who later progressed to ophthalmopathy. For training and testing, the 100 or so patients in the discovery cohort were randomly divided in a 7:3 ratio. Thyroid tissue and blood T-cell repertoires from more than five Graves' hyperthyroidism patients were also compared in the study. After sampling, hyperthyroidism patients received methimazole starting at 30 mg daily, and ophthalmopathy patients received high-dose intravenous methylprednisolone. The paper reports TCR Vbeta CDR3 sequencing of roughly 140 peripheral blood samples: 40 to 45 ophthalmopathy, fewer than 80 hyperthyroidism and approximately 17 progressor patients.

Stable Graves' hyperthyroidism was defined as no progression to ophthalmopathy during 18 months of follow-up. Hyperthyroidism patients were newly diagnosed, with disease duration under 2 months, and aged 18 to 65 years. The study excluded patients with uncontrolled infections, other autoimmune diseases, pregnancy or lactation. Diagnoses relied on clinical symptoms, serum thyroxine and TRAb, thyroid ultrasound and orbital computed tomography. Ficoll-Paque density gradient centrifugation was used to isolate PBMCs from around 9.1 ml of fresh peripheral blood. Total RNA was extracted with Trizol reagent, and quality was checked on an Agilent 2100 Bioanalyzer. Here is what the overall study found, with its caveats: Sample size was not statistically predetermined, and investigators were not blinded to group allocation. In validation, progression to ophthalmopathy was predicted by the model with 70.59% sensitivity and 72.22% specificity, a median of approximately 6.5 months before onset. Most expanded thyroid clonotypes (frequency above 0.001) were also detected in blood, a finding suggesting that blood repertoires may reflect thyroid immune responses. In cross-validation, a model built on a 13 V-J signature told ophthalmopathy apart from stable hyperthyroidism with less than 90% sensitivity and roughly 82% specificity, and in testing the same model reached 80%/75%.

The clonotype was recovered from a woman in her sixties with Graves' hyperthyroidism. Sequenced: blood. Recombination connected TRBV6-6 to TRBJ2-7, with the D gene tentatively TRBD1 or TRBD2, based on 5 matching bases in each. The CDR3 loop reads CASSYPGTPHYEQYF. The DNA sequence is given as TGTGCCAGCAGTTACCCCGGGACGCCGCACTACGAGCAGTACTTC.